This TCR beta chain came from a study of Graves' ophthalmopathy and Graves' hyperthyroidism. This clonotype was counted ten times or more. Its antigen is currently unknown. Study-level points and caveats: Separation of ophthalmopathy from stable hyperthyroidism was achieved by a 13-signature model, at roughly 90% sensitivity and approximately 84% specificity.

The germline gives CDR1 SGHAT, CDR2 FQNNGV. V was cut by 3 bases and J by 4 bases, with 10 bases left in between. The CDR3 has 14 amino acids. The authors amplified TCR beta CDR3 regions, and they did so from RNA transcripts for repertoire sequencing. First-round RT-PCR used HTBI primers; second-round multiplex PCR followed. TCRdb re-called the multiplex PCR reads with MiXCR, one entry per CDR3 protein. This sample carries about 590,000 distinct CDR3 sequences, under 40% of them seen once, and the ten largest clones take about 4.1%. The source of this sequence is an adult man with Graves' hyperthyroidism. This chain joins TRBV11-2 and TRBJ1-5; D is ambiguous. The sample was peripheral blood or thyroid tissue (not recorded which). As DNA, the CDR3 is TGTGCCAGCAGCTTCGGGTTGACTAATCAGCCCCAGCATTTT. It codes for CASSFGLTNQPQHF.